This T cell receptor beta chain was obtained from a study of blood T cells in healthy people across ages. Next came a second PCR, run for about 7 to 12 cycles, which used a sample-barcoded 5' primer along with a J-beta primer mix. In TCRdb, the 5' RACE reads were re-called with MiXCR into one record per CDR3 protein. The sample has roughly 1,300,000 distinct CDR3 sequences; around 59% are singletons. The ends were cut back, 6 bases at V and 2 bases at J, with 10 bases in the middle. The CDR3 has 13 residues. The germline CDR1 and CDR2 sequences are SNHLY and FYNNEI. The TCR sequence derives from a man between 18 and 35 years old in good health. The rearrangement links TRBV2 to TRBJ1-1; D not resolved. The material sequenced was blood. The CDR3 here is CASSRNRNTEAFF. Here the CDR3 DNA reads TGTGCCAGCAGCAGGAACCGCAACACTGAAGCTTTCTTT.